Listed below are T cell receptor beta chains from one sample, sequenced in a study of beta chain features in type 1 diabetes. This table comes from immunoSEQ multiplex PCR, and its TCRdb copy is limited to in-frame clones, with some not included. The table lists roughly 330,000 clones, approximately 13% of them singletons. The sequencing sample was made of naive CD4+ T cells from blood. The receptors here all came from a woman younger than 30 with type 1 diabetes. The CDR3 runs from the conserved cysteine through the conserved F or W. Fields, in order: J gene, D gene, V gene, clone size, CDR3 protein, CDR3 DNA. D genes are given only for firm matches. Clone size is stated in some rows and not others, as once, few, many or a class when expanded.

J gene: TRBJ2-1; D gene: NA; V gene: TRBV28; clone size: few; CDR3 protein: CASSLIPGYGEQFF; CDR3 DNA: TGTGCCAGCAGTTTAATCCCAGGGTACGGTGAGCAGTTCTTC
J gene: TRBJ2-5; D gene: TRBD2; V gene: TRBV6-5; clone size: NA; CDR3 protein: CATRSGRVNRETQYF; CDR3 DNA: TGTGCCACCCGTAGCGGGAGGGTTAACAGAGAGACCCAGTACTTC
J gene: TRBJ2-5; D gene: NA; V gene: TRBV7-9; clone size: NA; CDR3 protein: CASSLGQGAGTQYF; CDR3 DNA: TGTGCCAGCAGCTTAGGACAAGGAGCGGGGACCCAGTACTTC
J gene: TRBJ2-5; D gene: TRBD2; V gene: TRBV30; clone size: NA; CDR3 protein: CAWSVTSGNLETQYF; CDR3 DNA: TGTGCCTGGAGTGTCACTAGCGGGAATCTAGAGACCCAGTACTTC
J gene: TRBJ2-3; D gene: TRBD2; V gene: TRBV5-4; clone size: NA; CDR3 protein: CASSGGTSGPTDTQYF; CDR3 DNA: TGTGCCAGCAGCGGCGGGACTAGCGGGCCCACAGATACGCAGTATTTT
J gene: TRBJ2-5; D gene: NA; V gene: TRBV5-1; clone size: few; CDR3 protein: CASSLALGTRAETQYF; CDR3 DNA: TGCGCCAGCAGCTTGGCCCTAGGGACACGGGCAGAGACCCAGTACTTC
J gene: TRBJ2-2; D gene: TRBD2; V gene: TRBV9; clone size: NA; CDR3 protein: CASSVRGGLAGELFF; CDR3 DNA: TGTGCCAGCAGCGTAAGGGGGGGACTAGCAGGGGAGCTGTTTTTT
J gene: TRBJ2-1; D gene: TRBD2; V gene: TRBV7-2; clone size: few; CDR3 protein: CASSSHWDYYNEQFF; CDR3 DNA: TGTGCCAGCAGCTCGCACTGGGACTACTACAATGAGCAGTTCTTC
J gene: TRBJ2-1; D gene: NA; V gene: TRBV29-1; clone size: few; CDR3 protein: CSVEGGTDNEQFF; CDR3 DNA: TGCAGCGTTGAGGGCGGGACCGACAATGAGCAGTTCTTC
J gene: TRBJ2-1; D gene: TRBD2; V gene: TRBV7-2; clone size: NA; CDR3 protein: CASSGTSASYNEQFF; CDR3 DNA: TGTGCCAGCAGCGGAACTAGCGCTTCCTACAATGAGCAGTTCTTC
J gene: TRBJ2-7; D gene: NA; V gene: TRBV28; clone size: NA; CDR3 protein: CASSPPGTSGYEQYF; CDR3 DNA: TGTGCCAGCAGTCCGCCCGGGACAAGCGGCTACGAGCAGTACTTC
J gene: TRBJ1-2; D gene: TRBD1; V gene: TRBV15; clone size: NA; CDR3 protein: CATSSGQGVNYGYTF; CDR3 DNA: TGTGCCACCAGCAGTGGACAGGGAGTAAACTATGGCTACACCTTC
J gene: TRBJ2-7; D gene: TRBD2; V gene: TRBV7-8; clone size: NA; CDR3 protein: CASSFLAGGDEQYF; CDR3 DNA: TGTGCCAGCAGTTTTTTAGCGGGAGGGGATGAGCAGTACTTC
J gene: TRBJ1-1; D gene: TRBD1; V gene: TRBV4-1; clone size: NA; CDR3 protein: CASSQRNRGPNTEAFF; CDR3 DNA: TGCGCCAGCAGCCAAAGAAACAGGGGGCCAAACACTGAAGCTTTCTTT
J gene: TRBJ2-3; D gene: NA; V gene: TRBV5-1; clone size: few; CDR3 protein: CASSSYWRTDTQYF; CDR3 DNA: TGCGCCAGCAGCTCCTACTGGAGGACAGATACGCAGTATTTT
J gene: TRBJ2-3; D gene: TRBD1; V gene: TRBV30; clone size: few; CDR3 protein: CAWSSDRGTDTQYF; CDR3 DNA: TGTGCCTGGAGTTCCGACAGGGGCACAGATACGCAGTATTTT
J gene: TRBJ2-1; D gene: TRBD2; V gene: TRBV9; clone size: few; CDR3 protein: CASSVKLAGPHNEQFF; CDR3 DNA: TGTGCCAGCAGCGTCAAACTAGCGGGACCTCACAATGAGCAGTTCTTC
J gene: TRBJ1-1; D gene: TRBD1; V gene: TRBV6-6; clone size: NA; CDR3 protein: CASSPRDRVNTEAFF; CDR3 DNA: TGTGCCAGCAGTCCCCGGGACAGAGTGAACACTGAAGCTTTCTTT
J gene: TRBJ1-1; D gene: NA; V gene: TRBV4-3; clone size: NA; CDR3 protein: CASSQNLAYEAFF; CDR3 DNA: TGCGCCAGCAGCCAGAATTTAGCCTATGAAGCTTTCTTT
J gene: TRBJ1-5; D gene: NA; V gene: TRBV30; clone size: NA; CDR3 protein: CAWSPPTRGGNQPQHF; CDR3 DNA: TGTGCCTGGAGTCCCCCCACCAGGGGTGGCAATCAGCCCCAGCATTTT
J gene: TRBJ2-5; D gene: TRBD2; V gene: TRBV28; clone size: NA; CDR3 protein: CASSFGGVETQYF; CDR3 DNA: TGTGCCAGCAGTTTCGGGGGGGTGGAGACCCAGTACTTC
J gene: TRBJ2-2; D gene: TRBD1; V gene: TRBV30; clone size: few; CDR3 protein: CAWGEGAWGTGELFF; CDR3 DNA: TGTGCCTGGGGCGAGGGGGCGTGGGGCACCGGGGAGCTGTTTTTT
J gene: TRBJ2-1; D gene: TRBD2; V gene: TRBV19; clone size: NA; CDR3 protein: CASRDGGLAGGNEQFF; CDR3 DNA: TGTGCCAGTAGGGATGGAGGGCTAGCGGGAGGTAATGAGCAGTTCTTC
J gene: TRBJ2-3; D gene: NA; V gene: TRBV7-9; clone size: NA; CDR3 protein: CAVLADTQYF; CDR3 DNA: TGTGCCGTCCTAGCGGATACGCAGTATTTT
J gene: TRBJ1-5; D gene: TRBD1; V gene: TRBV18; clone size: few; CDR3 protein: CASSRGTGGAQPQHF; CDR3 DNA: TGTGCCAGCTCGAGGGGGACAGGGGGCGCCCAGCCCCAGCATTTT
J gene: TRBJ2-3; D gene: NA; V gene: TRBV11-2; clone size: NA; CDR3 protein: CASSPRTVVDTQYF; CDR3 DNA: TGTGCCAGCAGCCCAAGGACAGTGGTAGATACGCAGTATTTT
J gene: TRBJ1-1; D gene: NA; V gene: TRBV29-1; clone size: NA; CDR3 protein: CSVEEVRVNTEAFF; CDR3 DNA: TGCAGCGTTGAAGAGGTCAGGGTGAACACTGAAGCTTTCTTT
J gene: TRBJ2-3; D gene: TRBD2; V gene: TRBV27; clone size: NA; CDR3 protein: CASSPRVAGRTDTQYF; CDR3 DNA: TGTGCCAGCAGTCCCCGGGTAGCGGGACGCACAGATACGCAGTATTTT
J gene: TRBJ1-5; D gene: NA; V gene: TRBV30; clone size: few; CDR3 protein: CAWSGDSNQPQHF; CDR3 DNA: TGTGCCTGGAGCGGGGATAGCAATCAGCCCCAGCATTTT
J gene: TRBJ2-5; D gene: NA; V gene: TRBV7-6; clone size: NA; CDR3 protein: CASSLLDPGKTQYF; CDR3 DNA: TGTGCCAGCAGCTTACTAGACCCGGGGAAGACCCAGTACTTC
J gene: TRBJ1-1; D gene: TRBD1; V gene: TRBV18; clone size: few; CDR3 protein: CASSPNRGPRTEAFF; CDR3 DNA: TGTGCCAGCTCACCAAATAGGGGGCCCAGGACTGAAGCTTTCTTT
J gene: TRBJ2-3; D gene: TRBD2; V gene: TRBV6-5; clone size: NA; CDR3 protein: CASSYTSGITDTQYF; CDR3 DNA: TGTGCCAGCAGTTACACTAGCGGGATAACAGATACGCAGTATTTT
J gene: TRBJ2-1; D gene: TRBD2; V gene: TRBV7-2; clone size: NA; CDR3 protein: CASSPRLALSSYNEQFF; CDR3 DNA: TGTGCCAGCAGCCCGAGACTAGCGCTTAGCTCCTACAATGAGCAGTTCTTC
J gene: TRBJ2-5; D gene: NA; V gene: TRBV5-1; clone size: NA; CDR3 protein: CASSPPETVLETQYF; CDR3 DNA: TGCGCCAGCAGCCCCCCAGAGACAGTGTTAGAGACCCAGTACTTC
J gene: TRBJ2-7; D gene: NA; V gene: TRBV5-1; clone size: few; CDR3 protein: CASSLDGQSFYEQYF; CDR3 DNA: TGCGCCAGCAGCTTGGACGGACAGTCTTTCTACGAGCAGTACTTC
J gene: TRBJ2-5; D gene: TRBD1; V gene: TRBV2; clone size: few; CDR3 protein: CASSIRGPETQYF; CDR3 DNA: TGTGCCAGCAGTATAAGGGGGCCAGAGACCCAGTACTTC
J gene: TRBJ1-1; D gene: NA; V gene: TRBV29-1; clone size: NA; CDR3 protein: CSAQGFIGTEAFF; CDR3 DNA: TGCAGCGCCCAGGGGTTTATTGGGACTGAAGCTTTCTTT
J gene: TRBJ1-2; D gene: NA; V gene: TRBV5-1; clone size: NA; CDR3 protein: CASSPPGGLVDGYTF; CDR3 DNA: TGCGCCAGCAGCCCCCCCGGAGGGCTCGTCGATGGCTACACCTTC
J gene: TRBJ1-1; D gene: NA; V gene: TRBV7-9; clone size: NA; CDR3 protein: CASTPGTITEAFF; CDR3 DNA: TGTGCCAGCACCCCCGGGACTATCACTGAAGCTTTCTTT
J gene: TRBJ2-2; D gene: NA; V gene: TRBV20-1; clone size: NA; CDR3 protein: CSAPRVGELFF; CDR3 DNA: TGCAGTGCTCCGAGGGTCGGGGAGCTGTTTTTT
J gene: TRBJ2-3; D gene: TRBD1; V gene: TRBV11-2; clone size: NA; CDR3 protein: CASSLARGTVTDTQYF; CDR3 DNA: TGTGCCAGCAGCTTAGCCCGAGGGACAGTCACAGATACGCAGTATTTT
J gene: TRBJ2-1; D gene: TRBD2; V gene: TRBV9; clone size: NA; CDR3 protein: CASSPVAGEYNEQFF; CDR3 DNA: TGTGCCAGCAGCCCCGTGGCGGGGGAATACAATGAGCAGTTCTTC
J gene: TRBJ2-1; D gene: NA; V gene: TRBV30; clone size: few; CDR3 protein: CAWNREAGYEQFF; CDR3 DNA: TGTGCATGGAACAGGGAAGCAGGCTATGAGCAGTTCTTC
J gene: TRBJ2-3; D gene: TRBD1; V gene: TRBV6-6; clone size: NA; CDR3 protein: CASSGTGGGTDTQYF; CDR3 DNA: TGTGCCAGCTCAGGGACAGGGGGCGGCACAGATACGCAGTATTTT
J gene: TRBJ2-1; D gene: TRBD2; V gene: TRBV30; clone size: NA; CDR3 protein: CAWIGPGTSGSYNEQFF; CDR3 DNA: TGTGCCTGGATAGGGCCTGGGACTAGCGGCTCCTACAATGAGCAGTTCTTC
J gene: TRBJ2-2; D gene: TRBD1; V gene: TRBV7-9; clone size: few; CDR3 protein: CASSTPDRGLTGELFF; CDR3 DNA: TGTGCCAGCAGCACTCCGGACAGGGGGCTCACCGGGGAGCTGTTTTTT
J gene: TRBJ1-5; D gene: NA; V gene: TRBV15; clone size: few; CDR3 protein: CATSVEGSNQPQHF; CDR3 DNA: TGTGCCACCAGCGTTGAGGGATCAAATCAGCCCCAGCATTTT
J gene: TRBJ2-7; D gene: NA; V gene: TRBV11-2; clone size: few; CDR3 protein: CASSRSYEQYF; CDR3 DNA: TGTGCCAGCAGCCGCTCCTACGAGCAGTACTTC
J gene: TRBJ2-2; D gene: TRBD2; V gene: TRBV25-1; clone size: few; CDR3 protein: CASTPSGRASTGELFF; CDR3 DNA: TGTGCCAGCACGCCAAGCGGGAGGGCCAGTACCGGGGAGCTGTTTTTT